The TCR beta chain described here comes from a study of CD8 T cells in Susac syndrome. With random hexamers, roughly 0.45 to 1 ug RNA was reverse transcribed. TCRdb called the immunoSEQ multiplex PCR reads again in MiXCR, with one record for every CDR3 protein. Altogether some 94,000 distinct CDR3 sequences are present, around 94% being singletons, with the ten largest covering about 0.29%. In its sample, this clonotype was seen a few times. Sequencing targeted TCR beta in T cells from blood (CD8+ and CD4+). Fulfillment of recently defined diagnostic criteria for definite or probable disease was shown by the patients with Susac syndrome. The sequenced material came from CD4+ T cells from PBMCs. This TCR was recovered from a human donor with Susac syndrome.

CDR3 sequence: CASSYRLAQEGSPLHF. The DNA for the CDR3 is TGTGCCAGCAGTTACCGGTTAGCACAGGAGGGTTCACCCCTCCACTTT. V usage is TRBV6-5 and J usage is TRBJ1-6, with D tentatively TRBD1 (5 bases). Germline assignment: CDR1 MNHEY and CDR2 SVGAGI. The CDR3 consists of 16 residues. Trimming removed 2 bases at V and 9 bases at J, with 17 bases between.